One and the same sample provided the 21 T cell receptor beta chains below, sequenced in a study of T cells after yellow fever vaccination. TCRdb re-derived calls from the 5' RACE reads in MiXCR, one entry per CDR3 protein. The sample holds over 65,000 distinct CDR3 sequences, more than 10% seen once. The source was CD8+ T cells not binding an NS4B(214-222) dextramer, sorted from PBMCs, collected roughly 20 days after the first yellow fever vaccination. These receptors came from a man aged 18 to 30 who received the YFV17D yellow fever vaccine.

The rearrangement uses TRBV2 and TRBJ2-7; D is possibly TRBD1 (5 bases). CDR3 length: 15 residues. The germline V gene encodes CDR1 SNHLY and CDR2 FYNNEI. Deletions cut 8 bases from V and 0 bases from J, with 17 bases between. CDR3 bases: TGTGCCAGCTCCCGTCAGGACACGAGCTCCTACGAGCAGTACTTC. As protein: CASSRQDTSSYEQYF.

This clonotype was detected only a few times. This chain connects TRBV6-1 to TRBJ2-1, with D perhaps matching TRBD1 (5 bases). Germline CDR1 reads MNHNS; CDR2 reads SASEGT. Trimming cost V 7 bases and J 3 bases, with 13 bases left between them. The CDR3 contains 14 residues. The CDR3: CASTQGSLYNEQFF. The CDR3, as DNA: TGTGCCAGCACCCAGGGATCTCTCTACAATGAGCAGTTCTTC.

The chain carries TRBV6-1 and TRBJ2-7; D not certain. From germline, CDR1 is MNHNS and CDR2 SASEGT. Trimming stripped 5 bases from V and 2 bases from J, with 7 bases between. This CDR3 comprises 12 residues. CDR3 in DNA: TGTGCCAGCAGTAGGAATGCCTACGAGCAGTACTTC. Its protein product is CASSRNAYEQYF.

There are a few counts of this clonotype. The rearrangement joins TRBV5-4 to TRBJ2-2, with D unclear. Between the trimmed V and J ends, which lost 5 bases and 0 bases, there was a span of 8 bases. The CDR3 runs to 14 residues. The germline V gene encodes CDR1 SGHNT and CDR2 YYREEE (reference sequence). The CDR3 region has the DNA TGTGCCAGCAGGAGCTTAGCGAACACCGGGGAGCTGTTTTTT. This gives the protein CASRSLANTGELFF.

This clonotype was picked up a small number of times. This sequence joins TRBV27 and TRBJ2-3; D unclear. Germline CDR1 MNHEY, CDR2 SMNVEV (reference sequence). Trimming stripped 3 bases from V and 0 bases from J, with 7 bases between. This CDR3 spans 14 amino acids. The CDR3 loop reads CASSFPASTDTQYF. The CDR3 DNA sequence: TGTGCCAGCAGTTTCCCCGCTAGCACAGATACGCAGTATTTT.

This chain connects TRBV20-1 to TRBJ2-1; D tentatively fits TRBD1 or TRBD2 (5 bases each). Per the germline V gene, CDR1 is DFQATT and CDR2 is SNEGSKA (reference sequence). Deletions cut 1 base from V and 4 bases from J, with 20 bases between. The CDR3 has 17 amino acids. The CDR3 sequence: CSARGPGPRGGYNEQFF. The DNA of the CDR3 is TGCAGTGCTAGAGGACCGGGGCCTAGGGGTGGGTACAATGAGCAGTTCTTC.

This rearrangement joins TRBV6-1 to TRBJ2-7; a possible D gene is TRBD1 (6 bases). Trimming left V 6 bases short and J 2 bases short, with 17 bases between. Germline loops: CDR1 MNHNS, CDR2 SASEGT. The CDR3 has 15 amino acids. The CDR3 spells CASSPLTGQAYEQYF. CDR3 nucleotides: TGTGCCAGCAGCCCCTTAACGGGACAAGCCTACGAGCAGTACTTC.

V is TRBV27 and J is TRBJ2-1; weak D call: TRBD1 (5 bases). The germline CDR1 and CDR2 sequences are MNHEY and SMNVEV (reference sequence). The CDR3 is 14 amino acids. V was clipped by 8 bases and J by 6 bases, with 17 bases between them. The CDR3 loop reads CASGPMGRRNEQFF. CDR3 DNA: TGTGCCAGCGGCCCCATGGGGCGACGCAATGAGCAGTTCTTC.

The chain employs TRBV4-3 and TRBJ2-3; unclear D gene. The CDR3 extends over 17 amino acids. Trimming removed 0 bases at V and 2 bases at J, with 15 bases between. From germline, CDR1 is LGHNA and CDR2 YSLEER. The CDR3 DNA reads as TGCGCCAGCAGCCAAGATCCGTCATTGCCCTCCACAGATACGCAGTATTTT. This encodes CASSQDPSLPSTDTQYF.

This chain joins TRBV10-2 and TRBJ2-6; tentatively, D is TRBD2 (6 bases). CDR1 and CDR2 (germline): WSHSY, SAAADI. This CDR3 is 14 amino acids long. The V end was cut by 11 bases, the J end by 0 bases, with 11 bases between. CDR3 protein: CAAGGISGANVLTF. DNA for the CDR3: TGCGCCGCCGGAGGGATCTCTGGGGCCAACGTCCTGACTTTC.

This clonotype has just a few counts. This chain joins TRBV7-2 and TRBJ2-3; D not resolved. CDR3 length: 16 residues. Trimming left V 1 base short and J 0 bases short, with 11 bases between. The germline V gene has CDR1 SGHTA and CDR2 FQGNSA. The CDR3 DNA follows: TGTGCCAGCAGCTTAGTTAAAGGCCTAAGCACAGATACGCAGTATTTT. Translation gives CASSLVKGLSTDTQYF.

This clonotype showed up just a few times. Likely a read error: the CDR3 ends without its conserved phenylalanine or tryptophan. The DNA is omitted, as the CDR3 cannot be located on it reliably, and the CDR3 follows TCRdb's listing. This chain connects TRBV12-3 or TRBV12-4 to TRBJ1-1. The CDR3 is made up of 12 amino acids, end residues included. The CDR3 here is CASSLGLPGPKT.

This chain uses TRBV12-3 or TRBV12-4 with TRBJ1-2, with D unclear. The ends were cut back, 0 bases at V and 4 bases at J, with 9 bases in the middle. This CDR3 region has 14 residues. The CDR3 bases are TGTGCCAGCAGTTTAGCGCTGGCAGTCTATGGCTACACCTTC. Its translation is CASSLALAVYGYTF.

This chain's CDR3 is CASRGRLNTEAFF. The CDR3 nucleotides read TGCGCCAGCAGGGGCAGGCTGAACACTGAAGCTTTCTTT. The chain combines TRBV5-1 with TRBJ1-1; D is unresolved. Germline V gene lookup returns CDR1 SGHRS and CDR2 YFSETQ. This CDR3 is 13 amino acids long. V lost 5 bases, J lost 0 bases, and 8 bases lay in between.

This clonotype was picked up many times. The V gene is TRBV5-1, the J gene TRBJ1-3; possible D gene TRBD1, 5 bases. This CDR3 has 18 amino acids. Germline V CDR1 and CDR2: SGHRS, YFSETQ. V lost 4 bases to trimming and J lost 0 bases, with 20 bases between them. CDR3 sequence (DNA): TGCGCCAGCAGCCCGGTGGGGCCAGGGACGAGCTCTGGAAACACCATATATTTT. Its protein product is CASSPVGPGTSSGNTIYF.

The V gene is TRBV5-1, the J gene TRBJ2-7; 12 bases match TRBD1. The germline V gene has CDR1 SGHRS and CDR2 YFSETQ. CDR3 length: 15 amino acids. V trimming: 4 bases; J trimming: 9 bases; junction bases outside the gene matches: 11. CDR3 residues: CASSLGTGGAVGQYF. The CDR3 DNA reads as TGCGCCAGCAGCCTGGGGACAGGGGGCGCGGTTGGGCAGTACTTC.

This clonotype was counted between two and nine times. This sequence joins TRBV4-2 and TRBJ2-2; tentative D call: TRBD1 (7 bases). The CDR3 has 17 amino acids. Germline V CDR1 and CDR2: LGHNA, YNFKEQ. V was pared by 5 bases and J by 5 bases, with 21 bases between. The CDR3 here is CASSEQGGNTGTGELFF. DNA of the CDR3: TGTGCCAGCAGCGAGCAGGGGGGAAACACGGGGACCGGGGAGCTGTTTTTT.

The sample holds a few counts of this clonotype. The J gene is TRBJ2-5, the V gene TRBV12-3 or TRBV12-4, with 8 bases fitting TRBD2. CDR3 length: 15 amino acids. The V and J ends lost 1 base and 5 bases, in that order; junction bases with no gene match: 6. The CDR3 sequence: CASSLGAGGEETQYF. The DNA of the CDR3 is TGTGCCAGCAGTTTAGGGGCGGGGGGTGAGGAGACCCAGTACTTC.

In its sample, this clonotype was seen a few times. V and J are TRBV20-1 and TRBJ2-7; D tentatively reads TRBD1 or TRBD2 (6 bases each). This CDR3 contains 15 residues. CDR1 DFQATT and CDR2 SNEGSKA come from the germline V gene (reference sequence). V lost 6 bases to trimming and J lost 5 bases, with 23 bases between them. As DNA, the CDR3 is TGCAGTGCCGAGGGTGAGGACAGCCGGAGGGACGAGCAGTACTTC. Translated, it gives CSAEGEDSRRDEQYF.

This clonotype was detected only a few times. The chain has TRBV6-2 or TRBV6-3 and TRBJ2-1, with a tentative D call TRBD1 (5 bases). CDR1 MNHEY and CDR2 SVGEGT come from the germline V gene. The CDR3 runs 14 residues. The V gene lost 2 bases and the J gene lost 0 bases, with 5 bases spanning the gap. CDR3 DNA sequence: TGTGCCAGCAGTTACCAGGGCTCCTACAATGAGCAGTTCTTC. This sequence encodes CASSYQGSYNEQFF.

This sequence joins TRBV5-1 and TRBJ2-1; 8 bases fit TRBD1. The CDR3 is made up of 15 amino acids. Germline V lookup: CDR1 SGHRS, CDR2 YFSETQ. Unmatched junction bases numbered 7, after V lost 0 bases and J lost 8 bases. CDR3 nucleotides: TGCGCCAGCAGCTTGGTAGGACAGGGAATGGATGAGCAGTTCTTC. It is translated as CASSLVGQGMDEQFF. Supplemented by reference TRBV5-1 and TRBJ2-1, the full variable domain reads KAGVTQTPRYLIKTRGQQVTLSCSPISGHRSVSWYQQTPGQGLQFLFEYFSETQRNKGNFPGRFSGRQFSNSRSEMNVSTLELGDSALYLCASSLVGQGMDEQFFGPGTRLTVL.